The clone carrying this T cell receptor beta chain has more than one count but fewer than ten. Its target is not known. This entry belongs to a study of identical twins. Study outcomes and limitations: Modelling underestimated the level of out-of-frame TCR alpha sharing observed in monozygotic twins.

No donor was unhealthy or non-Caucasian. A universal primer site came from template switching; cDNA carried unique molecular identifiers. MiXCR, run by TCRdb on the 5' RACE reads, gives a single entry per CDR3 protein. The sample has about 100,000 distinct CDR3 sequences, under 6.5% seen once. CDR1 and CDR2 (germline): MNHNS, SASEGT. V lost 6 bases and J lost 5, with 8 bases in between. This CDR3 contains 12 residues. The chain carries TRBV6-1 and TRBJ1-5, with D unresolved. Sequencing used memory T cells sorted from blood. This receptor was obtained from a woman between 50 and 59 years old in good health. For the CDR3, the DNA is TGTGCCAGCAGCCACCTTTATCAGCCCCAGCATTTT. This encodes CASSHLYQPQHF.